These 18 T cell receptor beta chains share one sample of origin, sequenced in a study of blood T cells in healthy people across ages (dated by TCRdb to between 2014 and 2017). The library was built by means of 5' RACE. Instrument used: Illumina HiSeq 2500. A second PCR of about 6 to 12 cycles was run with a J-beta primer mix and a sample-barcoded 5' primer. Using fastp trimming at Q25 and MiXCR clonotype assembly, TCRdb reanalyzed the public sequencing data and kept in-frame beta chains. Merged by CDR3 protein, the rows form single entries marked with the most common genes and DNA. Within this sample are 1.5 million to 2 million distinct CDR3 sequences, with roughly 32% of them counted one time only. The biggest ten clones account for 10% to 12% of the sample. Sequencing was done on a sample of blood. Source of these receptors: a woman aged 25 to 39 in good health.

In this sample, this clonotype turned up many times. The CDR3 loop reads CSVGGLSTDTQYF. DNA of the CDR3: TGCAGCGTTGGCGGACTATCCACAGATACGCAGTATTTT. This rearrangement joins TRBV29-1 to TRBJ2-3; possibly TRBD2 for D (6 bases). V was clipped by 4 bases and J by 2 bases, with 10 bases between them. The CDR3 is 13 amino acids. The germline CDR1 and CDR2 sequences are SQVTM and ANQGSEA.

This chain connects TRBV20-1 to TRBJ2-7, with D uncertain. The V gene's germline CDR1 is DFQATT and CDR2 SNEGSKA (reference sequence). V was pared by 1 base and J by 7 bases, with 11 bases between. The CDR3 is made up of 12 amino acids. The CDR3 nucleotides read TGCAGTGCTAGAGGGCCGGTCAATGAGCAGTACTTC. Amino acids: CSARGPVNEQYF.

This clonotype was recorded a few times. The chain combines TRBV5-1 with TRBJ2-1; tentative D call: TRBD1 (5 bases). Germline lookup yields CDR1 SGHRS and CDR2 YFSETQ. V lost 0 bases to trimming and J lost 7 bases, with 11 bases between them. The CDR3 runs 14 residues. CDR3 region: CASSLAGNDNEQFF. CDR3 in DNA: TGCGCCAGCAGCTTGGCAGGGAACGATAATGAGCAGTTCTTC.

The chain combines TRBV28 with TRBJ2-7; 12 bases agree with TRBD2. V shed 4 bases and J 3 bases; nucleotides not matched to a gene: 4. From germline, CDR1 is MDHEN and CDR2 SYDVKM. CDR3 length equals 15 residues. CDR3 bases: TGTGCCAGCAGTTCAACTAGCGGGGGGCACTACGAGCAGTACTTC. Its translation: CASSSTSGGHYEQYF.

Only a few counts were recorded for this clonotype. This chain links TRBV7-2 with TRBJ1-1, with TRBD1 matching 9 bases. The CDR3 length is 15 residues. Unmatched junction bases numbered 4, after V lost 1 base and J lost 4 bases. Germline lookup yields CDR1 SGHTA and CDR2 FQGNSA. The CDR3 spells CASSLEGTGFTEAFF. The CDR3 DNA reads TGTGCCAGCAGCTTAGAAGGGACAGGGTTCACTGAAGCTTTCTTT.

The chain is built from TRBV3-1 and TRBJ2-1, with 7 bases that match TRBD2. V shed 4 bases and J 6 bases; nucleotides not matched to a gene: 6. Germline lookup yields CDR1 LGHDT and CDR2 YNNKEL (reference sequence). The length of the CDR3 is 14 residues. The CDR3 region has the DNA TGTGCCAGCAGCCCAGAGCTAGCGGCCAATGAGCAGTTCTTC. Translated, it gives CASSPELAANEQFF.

J is TRBJ1-2 and V is TRBV27, with unresolved D. The CDR3 is made up of 15 amino acids. V lost 3 bases, J lost 2 bases, and 13 bases lay in between. Germline V gives CDR1 MNHEY, CDR2 SMNVEV (reference sequence). The CDR3 is CASSLGAPVNYGYTF. For the CDR3, the DNA is TGTGCCAGCAGTTTGGGAGCACCGGTAAACTATGGCTACACCTTC.

This clonotype was recorded a few times. The chain carries TRBV10-3 and TRBJ2-5; either TRBD1 or TRBD2 may supply D (5 bases each). V was clipped by 10 bases and J by 5 bases, with 20 bases between them. CDR1 is ENHRY and CDR2 is SYGVKD in the germline V gene. The CDR3 is 14 amino acids. The CDR3 DNA reads TGTGCCAGCAGGGCTAGCACTGGTGGGGAGACCCAGTACTTC. Translating it yields CASRASTGGETQYF.

About this clonotype itself: A read error may account for a junction end that differs from germline. The chain employs TRBV20-1 and TRBJ1-2; TRBD1 aligns across 7 bases. CDR3 length equals 13 residues. Per germline, CDR1 DFQATT and CDR2 SNEGSKA (reference sequence). CDR3: CSAPDRRGYDYTF. The CDR3 nucleotides read TGCAGTGCCCCGGACAGGAGGGGCTATGACTACACCTTC.

The V gene is TRBV3-1, the J gene TRBJ2-2; 8 nucleotides agree with TRBD1. This CDR3 contains 17 residues. The germline gives CDR1 LGHDT, CDR2 YNNKEL (reference sequence). V gave up 6 bases and J gave up 1 base; unmatched junction bases: 10. The CDR3 sequence: CASRPFIGTGNTGELFF. CDR3 coding DNA: TGTGCCAGCAGGCCGTTCATCGGGACAGGGAACACCGGGGAGCTGTTTTTT.

Only a few counts were recorded for this clonotype. The chain combines TRBV5-8 with TRBJ1-5; possible D gene TRBD1, 5 bases. Germline V gene lookup returns CDR1 SGHTS and CDR2 YDEGEE. The V end lost 0 bases, the J end lost 2 bases, and 9 bases lay between the germline ends. The CDR3 totals 15 residues. The chain's CDR3 is CASSLGDGRNQPQHF. The CDR3 region has the DNA TGTGCCAGCAGCTTGGGGGACGGGCGCAATCAGCCCCAGCATTTT.

In regard to this clonotype: A much larger clone lies one base from this, so it may be a read error. The J gene is TRBJ1-5, the V gene TRBV20-1; D is unresolved. The V and J ends lost 2 bases and 9 bases respectively, with 11 bases between them. The CDR3 length is 12 residues. The germline V gene encodes CDR1 DFQATT and CDR2 SNEGSKA (reference sequence). CDR3 sequence reads: CSARQLVRPQHF. The CDR3, as DNA: TGCAGTGCTAGACAACTTGTCCGGCCCCAGCATTTT.

The rearrangement links TRBV29-1 to TRBJ2-1, with D unresolved. In germline, CDR1 is SQVTM, CDR2 ANQGSEA. The V end was cut by 5 bases, the J end by 7 bases, with 12 bases between. The CDR3 covers 12 residues. The CDR3 is CSVRVLANEQFF. CDR3 nucleotides: TGCAGCGTTAGGGTTCTCGCGAATGAGCAGTTCTTC.

This clonotype has only a few counts. This sequence joins TRBV4-1 and TRBJ2-1, with 8 positions matching TRBD2. CDR3 length: 17 amino acids. Germline V gene lookup returns CDR1 MGHRA and CDR2 YSYEKL. After removal of 0 bases from V and 9 bases from J, the junction contained 13 bases not matched to a gene. CDR3 DNA sequence: TGCGCCAGCAGCCAAGAGGCCCTAGCGGGTCCCAAGGGTGAGCAGTTCTTC. Encoded protein: CASSQEALAGPKGEQFF.

The V gene is TRBV9, the J gene TRBJ1-1; maybe TRBD1 (5 bases). V was trimmed by 0 bases and J by 1 base, leaving 10 bases between them. From germline, CDR1 is SGDLS and CDR2 YYNGEE. This CDR3 contains 15 residues. For the CDR3, the DNA is TGTGCCAGCAGCGTAGAAGGGACGGCGAACACTGAAGCTTTCTTT. Its translation: CASSVEGTANTEAFF.

This clonotype was picked up a small number of times. The rearrangement uses TRBV20-1 and TRBJ1-1, with D uncertain. With 5 bases removed from V and 5 bases from J, the gap between germline ends came to 9 bases. The CDR3 is 11 amino acids. Germline CDR1 and CDR2: DFQATT and SNEGSKA (reference sequence). CDR3 region: CSAEGGTEAFF. Here the CDR3 DNA reads TGCAGTGCTGAAGGAGGAACTGAAGCTTTCTTT.

This clonotype was picked up a small number of times. This chain's CDR3 is CASSEGGSGIGHEQFF. For the CDR3, the DNA is TGTGCCAGCAGTGAGGGGGGTAGCGGGATAGGGCATGAGCAGTTCTTC. This chain links TRBV25-1 with TRBJ2-1; 8 bases fit TRBD2. Germline assignment: CDR1 MGHDK and CDR2 SYGVNS. The CDR3 loop spans 16 amino acids. V dropped 3 bases and J dropped 8; count of bases not matched to a gene: 12.

There are many counts of this clonotype. The chain links TRBV24-1 to TRBJ2-7; the match to TRBD2 covers 11 bases. The V segment lost 3 bases and the J segment 0 bases; nucleotides outside the gene matches: 0. From germline, CDR1 is KGHDR and CDR2 SFDVKD. There are 15 residues in the CDR3. CDR3 region: CATSDTSGSSYEQYF. The CDR3 DNA reads TGTGCCACCAGTGATACTAGCGGGAGCTCCTACGAGCAGTACTTC.